A selection of T cell receptor beta chains follows, all from one sample in a study of cytomegalovirus exposure and HLA in healthy donors. Profiling relied on immunoSEQ multiplex PCR, and the TCRdb table lists in-frame clones only, not all of them. Here the sample spans 200,000 to 250,000 clones, around four fifths being singletons. The sequenced sample consisted of PBMCs. These receptors all stem from a woman aged 18-29 years in good health and CMV-seronegative. The CDR3 runs from the conserved cysteine through the conserved F or W. D genes are given only for firm matches. Clone size, where shown, is once, few, many, or a class for clones that have expanded.

V	J	D	size	CDR3	DNA
TRBV5-1	TRBJ2-7	TRBD1	.	CASSSRTGSSEQYF	TGCGCCAGCAGCTCGCGGACAGGGAGTAGCGAGCAGTACTTC
TRBV11-2	TRBJ2-1	.	.	CASSLERGVGGFEQFF	TGTGCCAGCAGCTTAGAAAGGGGCGTTGGGGGCTTTGAGCAGTTCTTC
TRBV14	TRBJ1-6	.	.	CASSQVGNSPLHF	TGTGCCAGCAGCCAAGTGGGGAATTCACCCCTCCACTTT
TRBV6-1	TRBJ2-1	.	.	CASSPYRVGEQFF	TGTGCCAGCAGTCCATACAGGGTCGGTGAGCAGTTCTTC
TRBV7-9	TRBJ1-2	TRBD1	.	CASSLFDRVDTF	TGTGCCAGCAGCTTATTCGACAGGGTGGACACCTTC
TRBV28	TRBJ2-5	.	.	CASTTGQYQETQYF	TGTGCCAGCACTACCGGACAGTACCAAGAGACCCAGTACTTC
TRBV11-2	TRBJ2-5	TRBD1	.	CASSELRGLETQYF	TGTGCCAGCAGCGAGCTCAGGGGGCTGGAGACCCAGTACTTC
TRBV9	TRBJ2-1	.	.	CASSVGVLRSPQFF	TGTGCCAGCAGCGTAGGGGTCTTGAGGAGTCCGCAGTTCTTC
TRBV7-8	TRBJ2-7	.	.	CASSFSVLVYEQYF	TGTGCCAGCAGCTTTTCTGTCCTGGTCTACGAGCAGTACTTC
TRBV7-3	TRBJ1-1	.	.	CASSPGGYTEAFF	TGTGCCAGCAGCCCCGGCGGGTACACTGAAGCTTTCTTT
TRBV27	TRBJ1-1	.	.	CASIHSTEAFF	TGTGCCAGCATCCATAGCACTGAAGCTTTCTTT
TRBV5-1	TRBJ1-2	.	.	CASSLEGGYGYTF	TGCGCCAGCAGCTTGGAAGGTGGCTATGGCTACACCTTC
TRBV9	TRBJ2-2	.	.	CASSGRSTGELFF	TGTGCCAGCAGCGGCCGGAGCACCGGGGAGCTGTTTTTT
TRBV28	TRBJ1-2	TRBD1	few	CASRRDRGREHGYTF	TGTGCCAGCAGGCGGGACAGGGGACGGGAACATGGCTACACCTTC
TRBV15	TRBJ2-7	.	once	CATSRGVRTQSSYEQYF	TGTGCCACCAGCAGAGGGGTCCGGACACAGAGCTCCTACGAGCAGTACTTC
TRBV5-1	TRBJ1-1	TRBD1	.	CASSLGGGRHGARDTEAFF	TGCGCCAGCAGCTTGGGAGGGGGCCGGCATGGGGCAAGGGACACTGAAGCTTTCTTT
TRBV29-1	TRBJ2-7	.	.	CSVVGDRGEQYF	TGCAGCGTTGTTGGGGATCGGGGCGAGCAGTACTTC
TRBV5-1	TRBJ2-1	TRBD2	.	CASSRFSGRNNEQFF	TGCGCCAGCAGCCGGTTTAGCGGGAGGAACAATGAGCAGTTCTTC
TRBV7-6	TRBJ2-7	TRBD1	.	CASSRDSFYEQYF	TGTGCCAGCTCCCGGGACAGCTTCTACGAGCAGTACTTC
TRBV29-1	TRBJ2-5	.	.	CSVDQYQETQYF	TGCAGCGTGGATCAGTACCAAGAGACCCAGTACTTC
TRBV5-1	TRBJ1-2	.	.	CASSPDGSYGYTF	TGCGCCAGCAGCCCGGACGGAAGCTATGGCTACACCTTC
TRBV7-3	TRBJ2-1	.	.	CASSLTLGERGNEQFF	TGTGCCAGCAGCTTAACCCTAGGGGAGCGTGGCAATGAGCAGTTCTTC
TRBV13	TRBJ2-7	TRBD1	.	CASSPGTGFYEQYF	TGTGCCAGCAGCCCCGGGACAGGGTTCTACGAGCAGTACTTC
TRBV4-2	TRBJ1-3	TRBD1	once	CASSQVQGAKGSLGNTIYF	TGTGCCAGCAGCCAAGTACAGGGGGCGAAGGGCTCTCTAGGAAACACCATATATTTT
TRBV19	TRBJ1-4	.	few	CASRHLLGVNGLFF	TGTGCCAGTAGACACCTTTTAGGGGTGAATGGACTGTTTTTT
TRBV28	TRBJ2-2	.	.	CASLLANTGELFF	TGTGCCAGCCTTCTAGCGAACACCGGGGAGCTGTTTTTT
TRBV2	TRBJ2-1	.	.	CASSPDSNEQFF	TGTGCCAGCAGTCCGGACAGCAATGAGCAGTTCTTC
TRBV5-6	TRBJ1-4	TRBD1	.	CASSFLRTGIAPEKLFF	TGTGCCAGCAGCTTCCTACGGACAGGGATCGCGCCGGAAAAACTGTTTTTT
TRBV5-6	TRBJ1-6	.	.	CASSSADNSPLHF	TGTGCCAGCAGCTCCGCCGATAATTCACCCCTCCACTTT
TRBV6-5	TRBJ1-1	.	.	CASSGPKTGDTEAFF	TGTGCCAGCAGTGGACCTAAAACAGGAGACACTGAAGCTTTCTTT
TRBV5-1	TRBJ1-2	.	.	CASSSSGSASYGYTF	TGCGCCAGCAGCTCCTCCGGATCGGCGAGCTATGGCTACACCTTC
TRBV2	TRBJ1-2	.	.	CASSLPDSSYGYTF	TGTGCCAGCAGCCTCCCGGACAGCAGCTATGGCTACACCTTC
TRBV12-2	TRBJ1-1	.	.	CASRQTDRGITEAFF	TGTGCAAGTCGCCAAACGGACAGGGGGATCACTGAAGCTTTCTTT
TRBV2	TRBJ2-7	TRBD2	once	CASSGTAGVHREQYF	TGTGCCAGCAGTGGGACAGCGGGAGTTCATCGGGAGCAGTACTTC
TRBV7-8	TRBJ2-3	TRBD1	.	CASSYRGPLADTQYF	TGTGCCAGCAGCTACAGGGGACCCTTGGCAGATACGCAGTATTTT
TRBV30	TRBJ2-7	.	few	CAWSLARGYEQYF	TGTGCCTGGAGTTTGGCCAGGGGTTACGAGCAGTACTTC
TRBV9	TRBJ1-2	.	.	CASSVVRDLSNYGYTF	TGTGCCAGCAGCGTGGTTCGGGACCTGTCTAACTATGGCTACACCTTC
TRBV29-1	TRBJ2-2	TRBD1	.	CSVLSGTVNTGELFF	TGCAGCGTCTTATCCGGGACAGTGAACACCGGGGAGCTGTTTTTT
TRBV19	TRBJ1-5	TRBD1	.	CASSAGQGPPQHF	TGTGCCAGTAGTGCGGGACAGGGACCGCCCCAGCATTTT
TRBV2	TRBJ2-6	.	.	CASSEFSGANVLTF	TGTGCCAGCAGTGAGTTCTCTGGGGCCAACGTCCTGACTTTC
TRBV7-9	TRBJ2-7	TRBD2	.	CASSRGLAGGYYEQYF	TGTGCCAGCAGCCGAGGACTAGCGGGGGGTTACTACGAGCAGTACTTC
TRBV30	TRBJ1-2	.	.	CAWSPFDYGYTF	TGTGCCTGGAGCCCTTTTGACTATGGCTACACCTTC
TRBV5-1	TRBJ2-1	TRBD2	.	CASRLGSGVYNEQFF	TGCGCCAGCCGACTGGGTAGCGGGGTTTACAATGAGCAGTTCTTC
TRBV6-5	TRBJ1-1	.	.	CATTRTMNTEAFF	TGTGCCACAACCCGGACTATGAACACTGAAGCTTTCTTT
TRBV9	TRBJ2-7	.	.	CASSARDGEQYF	TGTGCCAGCAGCGCCAGGGATGGCGAGCAGTACTTC
TRBV6-5	TRBJ1-6	.	once	CASSYSSRHSPLHF	TGTGCCAGCAGTTACTCTTCCAGGCATTCACCCCTCCACTTT
TRBV23-1	TRBJ1-1	.	.	CASRRWGGAGTEAFF	TGCGCCAGCAGGCGGTGGGGGGGCGCAGGCACTGAAGCTTTCTTT
TRBV9	TRBJ2-1	.	.	CASSALSSYNEQFF	TGTGCCAGCAGCGCCCTGAGCTCCTACAATGAGCAGTTCTTC
TRBV7-8	TRBJ2-1	TRBD2	few	CASSLKAGPYNEQFF	TGTGCCAGCAGCTTAAAAGCGGGGCCCTACAATGAGCAGTTCTTC
TRBV5-1	TRBJ2-5	TRBD2	.	CASSLASGGKETQYF	TGCGCCAGCAGCTTGGCTAGCGGGGGGAAAGAGACCCAGTACTTC
TRBV27	TRBJ1-2	TRBD1	.	CASSPGTGLDYGYTF	TGTGCCAGCAGTCCCGGGACAGGGCTAGACTATGGCTACACCTTC
TRBV27	TRBJ1-5	TRBD1	.	CASSAGQLNQPQHF	TGTGCCAGCAGTGCGGGACAGCTCAATCAGCCCCAGCATTTT
TRBV6-1	TRBJ2-1	TRBD2	.	CASSKGLAGGNEQFF	TGTGCCAGCAGTAAGGGACTAGCGGGAGGAAATGAGCAGTTCTTC